The rows below give T cell receptor beta chains drawn from one sample of a study of OX40 agonist ivuxolimab in advanced cancers. The repertoire was sequenced with immunoSEQ multiplex PCR; TCRdb's copy has only in-frame clones and lacks some. This sample carries around 85,000 clones, about 90% of them seen once, and the ten largest clones take more than 7%. Sequencing used CD4+ or CD8+ T cells sorted from blood, obtained in a trial of the OX40 agonist ivuxolimab. These receptors came from an adult with an advanced solid tumor such as melanoma, head and neck, liver or kidney cancer. CDR3s include the opening cysteine and the closing phenylalanine or tryptophan. Fields, in order: clone size, V gene, D gene, J gene, CDR3 protein, CDR3 DNA. The D gene is left open where the match is weak. Clone size is given for some rows only: seen once, a few or many times, or a class if the clone is expanded.

.	TRBV30	.	TRBJ1-6	CAWSVKRRSWGGDSPLHF	TGTGCCTGGAGTGTAAAGAGGAGAAGTTGGGGAGGAGATTCACCCCTCCACTTT
.	TRBV4-1	TRBD1	TRBJ1-2	CASSQDRGPNYGYTF	TGCGCCAGCAGCCAAGACAGGGGGCCTAACTATGGCTACACCTTC
once	TRBV30	TRBD2	TRBJ2-1	CAWSPTTGTSGRGDEQFF	TGTGCCTGGAGTCCCACTACCGGGACTAGCGGGAGGGGTGATGAGCAGTTCTTC
.	TRBV5-6	.	TRBJ1-3	CASSWRSGNTIYF	TGTGCCAGCAGCTGGAGGTCTGGAAACACCATATATTTT
once	TRBV6-6	.	TRBJ2-3	CASSSLWSADTQYF	TGTGCCAGCAGTTCCCTTTGGTCGGCGGATACGCAGTATTTT
.	TRBV30	.	TRBJ1-3	CAWGYTGNTIYF	TGTGCCTGGGGGTATACTGGAAACACCATATATTTT
.	TRBV6-1	.	TRBJ2-2	CASSVRQGLTGELFF	TGTGCCAGCAGTGTAAGACAGGGACTAACCGGGGAGCTGTTTTTT
.	TRBV28	.	TRBJ1-1	CASSFREGMNTEAFF	TGTGCCAGCAGTTTCCGGGAAGGTATGAACACTGAAGCTTTCTTT
.	TRBV30	.	TRBJ1-2	CAWSTYGRGRF	TGTGCCTGGAGCACCTACGGGAGGGGACGATTC
.	TRBV7-3	.	TRBJ2-2	CASSLGQSSRGLFF	TGTGCCAGCAGCCTCGGACAGTCATCGCGTGGGCTGTTTTTT
few	TRBV5-6	.	TRBJ1-1	CASSTGPIEAFF	TGTGCCAGCAGTACTGGCCCGATTGAAGCTTTCTTT
.	TRBV6-5	.	TRBJ1-1	CASSYSRIELNTEAFF	TGTGCCAGCAGTTACTCGAGGATAGAACTGAACACTGAAGCTTTCTTT
.	TRBV4-1	TRBD1	TRBJ1-5	CASSRQTGAGQPQHF	TGCGCCAGCAGCCGCCAGACAGGGGCAGGCCAGCCCCAGCATTTT
.	TRBV7-2	TRBD1	TRBJ1-4	CASSTRSGGTMELFF	TGTGCCAGCAGCACCCGGTCAGGGGGCACCATGGAACTGTTTTTT
once	TRBV28	.	TRBJ1-1	CASSLTGGTEAFF	TGTGCCAGCAGTTTAACTGGGGGCACTGAAGCTTTCTTT
once	TRBV9	.	TRBJ1-3	CASSVDEGLGNTIYF	TGTGCCAGCAGCGTAGATGAGGGGTTGGGAAACACCATATATTTT
.	TRBV19	TRBD2	TRBJ2-3	CASSILAGATDTQYF	TGTGCCAGTTCAATACTAGCGGGGGCCACAGATACGCAGTATTTT
.	TRBV5-6	TRBD2	TRBJ2-7	CASSFGGGPYEQYF	TGTGCCAGCAGCTTCGGCGGGGGTCCCTACGAGCAGTACTTC
.	TRBV25-1	.	TRBJ2-1	CPEGGKVNNEQFF	TGTCCCGAGGGCGGGAAAGTAAACAATGAGCAGTTCTTC
.	TRBV10-1	TRBD1	TRBJ2-3	CASSDRRDRGRDTQYF	TGCGCCAGCAGTGATCGCCGGGACAGGGGGAGAGATACGCAGTATTTT
.	TRBV30	.	TRBJ1-1	CAWIGDLNTEAFF	TGTGCCTGGATCGGAGACTTGAACACTGAAGCTTTCTTT
.	TRBV25-1	.	TRBJ2-7	CASSVSYEQYF	TGTGCCAGCAGTGTCTCCTACGAGCAGTACTTC
.	TRBV6-5	.	TRBJ2-3	CASRGEFTDTQYF	TGTGCCAGCAGGGGCGAATTCACAGATACGCAGTATTTT
few	TRBV6-5	.	TRBJ1-4	CASRRDNMELFF	TGTGCCAGCAGAAGGGACAATATGGAACTGTTTTTT
.	TRBV5-1	.	TRBJ2-1	CASSLATGHGVFF	TGCGCCAGCAGCTTGGCGACAGGTCACGGGGTGTTCTTC
.	TRBV30	TRBD1	TRBJ1-1	CAWVDRATEAFF	TGTGCCTGGGTCGACAGGGCCACTGAAGCTTTCTTT
.	TRBV4-2	TRBD2	TRBJ2-3	CASSQIAGVVGTDTQYF	TGTGCCAGCAGCCAAATAGCGGGAGTAGTAGGCACAGATACGCAGTATTTT
.	TRBV9	.	TRBJ1-2	CASSVYVGQGTDYGYTF	TGTGCCAGCAGCGTGTATGTCGGGCAGGGGACGGACTATGGCTACACCTTC